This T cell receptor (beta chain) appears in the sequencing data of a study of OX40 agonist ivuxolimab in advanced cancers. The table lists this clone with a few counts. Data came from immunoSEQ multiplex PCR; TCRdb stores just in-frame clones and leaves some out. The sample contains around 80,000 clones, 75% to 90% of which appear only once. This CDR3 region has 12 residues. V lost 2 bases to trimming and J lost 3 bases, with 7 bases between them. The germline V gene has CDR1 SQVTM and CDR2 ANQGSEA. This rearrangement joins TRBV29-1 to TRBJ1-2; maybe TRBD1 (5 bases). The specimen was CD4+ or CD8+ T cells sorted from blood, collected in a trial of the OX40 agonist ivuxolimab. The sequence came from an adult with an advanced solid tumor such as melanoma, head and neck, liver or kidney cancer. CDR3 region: CSVEQGDYGYTF. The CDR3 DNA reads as TGCAGCGTTGAACAGGGAGACTATGGCTACACCTTC.